The 13 T cell receptor beta chains presented below share a single source sample, sequenced in a study of beta chain features in type 1 diabetes. All of the isolated RNA was reverse transcribed, so expressed TCRB transcripts were sequenced. Only in-frame clones appear in the TCRdb table, and some are missing; sequencing was by immunoSEQ multiplex PCR. The sample consists of 200,000 to 250,000 clones, around 68% of them appearing once. Sequences were obtained from naive CD4+ T cells from blood. All receptors come from a man aged 25 to 40 in good health.

The sample holds a few counts of this clone. The V and J genes are TRBV29-1 and TRBJ2-2, with D perhaps TRBD1 (5 bases). V gave up 4 bases and J gave up 7 bases, with 16 bases separating them. This CDR3 is built from 14 residues. Germline loops: CDR1 SQVTM, CDR2 ANQGSEA. The CDR3 region is CSVGRQSAIGELFF. CDR3 in DNA: TGCAGCGTTGGAAGACAGAGCGCGATCGGGGAGCTGTTTTTT.

The chain has TRBV30 and TRBJ1-2; D gene ambiguous. The CDR3 runs 13 residues. Germline assignment: CDR1 GTSNPN and CDR2 SVGIG (reference sequence). Trimming took 0 bases from V and 3 from J, leaving 8 bases between them. The CDR3 loop is CAWSVSAHYGYTF. In DNA form, the CDR3 reads TGTGCCTGGAGTGTATCGGCACACTATGGCTACACCTTC.

This clone was seen only once. This chain connects TRBV2 to TRBJ2-5; D gene ambiguous. The CDR3 loop spans 13 amino acids. The germline CDR1 and CDR2 sequences are SNHLY and FYNNEI. The V end lost 4 bases, the J end lost 5 bases, and 11 bases lay between the germline ends. CDR3 in amino acids: CASSGDRGETQYF. The CDR3 DNA is TGTGCCAGCAGTGGGGATCGAGGCGAGACCCAGTACTTC.

The chain links TRBV4-2 to TRBJ2-7; no reliable D call. Trimming cost V 0 bases and J 4 bases, with 13 bases left between them. Germline CDR1 reads LGHNA; CDR2 reads YNFKEQ. This CDR3 region has 15 residues. CDR3 protein: CASSQERSPVYEQYF. CDR3 in DNA: TGTGCCAGCAGCCAAGAACGCTCCCCAGTGTACGAGCAGTACTTC.

The chain employs TRBV30 and TRBJ1-1, with D unresolved. This CDR3 is 11 amino acids long. Trimming shortened V by 4 bases and J by 1 base, and 4 bases separated the two germline ends. In germline, CDR1 is GTSNPN, CDR2 SVGIG (reference sequence). The CDR3 region has the DNA TGTGCCTGGATGTGGAACACTGAAGCTTTCTTT. This codes for CAWMWNTEAFF.

Of note for this clone: Other DNA sequences in this sample translate to the same CDR3. This chain links TRBV10-3 with TRBJ2-5, with TRBD1 matching 7 bases. There are 13 residues in the CDR3. Trimming removed 6 bases from V and 3 bases from J; junction bases left unmatched: 4. Looked up from germline, CDR1 is ENHRY and CDR2 is SYGVKD. CDR3 region: CAIRGDSEETQYF. The CDR3 DNA reads TGTGCCATCAGGGGGGACAGCGAAGAGACCCAGTACTTC.

This rearrangement joins TRBV23-1 to TRBJ2-5; D uncertain. TRBV23-1 belongs to the ORF category, with a function that is uncertain. The CDR3 runs to 13 residues. CDR3 sequence reads: CSPVRLGYGTQYF. In nucleotides, the CDR3 is TGCTCCCCGGTGCGGTTGGGATATGGGACCCAGTACTTC.

The V and J genes are TRBV2 and TRBJ2-5; D not resolved. V was cut by 4 bases and J by 4 bases, with 7 bases left in between. The germline V gene has CDR1 SNHLY and CDR2 FYNNEI. CDR3 length: 12 amino acids. CDR3 DNA: TGTGCCAGCAGTGTTGGGTCAGAGACCCAGTACTTC. Translation: CASSVGSETQYF.

Only a few counts were recorded for this clone. The V and J genes are TRBV23-1 and TRBJ2-7; D remains ambiguous. TRBV23-1 is an ORF for which the function is uncertain. Trimming removed 0 bases from V and 0 bases from J, with 9 bases in between. The CDR3 consists of 15 residues. CDR3 protein: CASSQSGQHSYEQYF. DNA for the CDR3: TGCGCCAGCAGTCAATCAGGGCAGCACTCCTACGAGCAGTACTTC.

This chain uses TRBV6-5 with TRBJ2-3; no definite D call. Germline V gene sequence: CDR1 MNHEY, CDR2 SVGAGI. The CDR3 extends over 11 amino acids. Trimming removed 6 bases from V and 6 bases from J, with 7 bases in between. CDR3 DNA sequence: TGTGCCAGCAGGTCAATGGATACGCAGTATTTT. As protein: CASRSMDTQYF.

V and J are TRBV30 and TRBJ2-7; D not resolved. The ends were cut back, 3 bases at V and 0 bases at J, with 6 bases in the middle. In germline, CDR1 is GTSNPN, CDR2 SVGIG (reference sequence). CDR3 length: 12 residues. CDR3 nucleotide sequence: TGTGCCTGGAGCAGGAACTCCTACGAGCAGTACTTC. Protein product: CAWSRNSYEQYF. Together with reference TRBV30 and TRBJ2-7, the CDR3 gives the full variable domain: SQTIHQWPATLVQPVGSPLSLECTVEGTSNPNLYWYRQAAGRGLQLLFYSVGIGQISSEVPQNLSASRPQDRQFILSSKKLLLSDSGFYLCAWSRNSYEQYFGPGTRLTVT.

This chain uses TRBV5-4 with TRBJ2-7, with 7 bases aligning to TRBD1. The germline V gene encodes CDR1 SGHNT and CDR2 YYREEE (reference sequence). The CDR3 consists of 14 residues. J gave up 7 bases and V 0 bases, and 7 bases lay outside the gene matches. The CDR3: CASSLEAGGGEQYF. The CDR3 DNA sequence: TGTGCCAGCAGCTTGGAGGCAGGGGGTGGAGAGCAGTACTTC.

The rearrangement joins TRBV29-1 to TRBJ2-2; D is unresolved. V lost 7 bases and J lost 0, with 12 bases in between. The germline V gene encodes CDR1 SQVTM and CDR2 ANQGSEA. The CDR3 contains 14 residues. CDR3 amino acids: CSGGPAANTGELFF. The DNA for the CDR3 is TGCAGCGGCGGACCCGCCGCGAACACCGGGGAGCTGTTTTTT.